Below, 24 T cell receptor beta chains from the same sample are listed, as sequenced in a study of cytomegalovirus exposure and HLA in healthy donors. Primers: 60 Vbeta forward and 13 Jbeta reverse. TCRdb's copy holds only in-frame clones and misses some; the assay was immunoSEQ multiplex PCR. The sample has about 130,000 clones, about four fifths seen once. The sequenced sample consisted of PBMCs. The receptors were gathered from a woman aged 40 to 50 in good health and CMV-seronegative.

This clone was seen once. The rearrangement links TRBV9 to TRBJ2-1; a possible D gene is TRBD1 (5 bases). The CDR3 is 15 amino acids. CDR1 is SGDLS, CDR2 YYNGEE, per germline. Trimming left V 6 bases short and J 2 bases short, with 15 bases between. Written as DNA, the CDR3 is TGTGCCAGCACCCAGGGAACTATCGCCTACAATGAGCAGTTCTTC. Translating it yields CASTQGTIAYNEQFF.

The chain uses TRBV12-5 and TRBJ1-5; the D gene is possibly TRBD1 (5 bases). Between the trimmed V and J ends, which lost 1 base and 1 base, there was a span of 14 bases. The CDR3 has 17 residues. CDR1 LGHNT and CDR2 FRNRAP come from the germline V gene. The CDR3 DNA is TGTGCTAGTGGTTTGGCCCGTTGGGGGGAAAGCAATCAGCCCCAGCATTTT. It encodes CASGLARWGESNQPQHF.

This rearrangement joins TRBV5-6 to TRBJ1-4; unclear D gene. Trimming removed 1 base from V and 8 bases from J, with 15 bases in between. The CDR3 is 15 residues long. Germline CDR1 is SGHDT and CDR2 is YYEEEE. CDR3 nucleotides: TGTGCCAGCAGCTTGACGGCGGGGTTGGCCGAAAAACTGTTTTTT. This translates into CASSLTAGLAEKLFF.

This sequence joins TRBV28 and TRBJ2-7, with TRBD1 matching over 9 bases. Germline CDR1 MDHEN, CDR2 SYDVKM. Trimming removed 8 bases from V and 1 base from J; junction bases left unmatched: 21. The CDR3 has 19 residues. The CDR3 sequence is CASESTWGQGGGWSYEQYF. In DNA form, the CDR3 reads TGTGCCAGCGAATCTACCTGGGGACAGGGTGGGGGTTGGTCCTACGAGCAGTACTTC.

The chain is built from TRBV25-1 and TRBJ1-4, with D perhaps matching TRBD1 (5 bases). The CDR3 extends over 14 amino acids. In germline, CDR1 is MGHDK, CDR2 SYGVNS. Deletions cut 2 bases from V and 7 bases from J, with 11 bases between. CDR3 sequence reads: CASSERLGGEKLFF. CDR3 DNA sequence: TGTGCCAGCAGTGAACGCCTGGGGGGTGAAAAACTGTTTTTT.

This chain uses TRBV28 with TRBJ1-2, with 8 nucleotides matching TRBD1. The CDR3 totals 14 residues. Germline V lookup: CDR1 MDHEN, CDR2 SYDVKM. The junction had 8 bases not matched to a gene; V was cut back by 10 bases and J by 1 base. As DNA, the CDR3 is TGTGCCATCCCCGGACAGGGCCTTAACTATGGCTACACCTTC. Translating gives CAIPGQGLNYGYTF.

The chain combines TRBV4-1 with TRBJ2-1; TRBD2 matches 8 bases. The V gene's germline CDR1 is MGHRA and CDR2 YSYEKL. The CDR3 spans 16 residues. J was trimmed by 4 bases and V by 4 bases; bases with no gene match: 9. CDR3 sequence reads: CASSPPRRGVYNEQFF. In DNA form, the CDR3 reads TGCGCCAGCAGCCCGCCCAGGCGGGGGGTGTACAATGAGCAGTTCTTC.

The chain has TRBV15 and TRBJ1-4, with 7 bases identical to TRBD1. Germline V CDR1 and CDR2: LNHNV, YYDKDF (reference sequence). The ends lost 3 bases at V and 4 bases at J; junction bases unmatched: 5. The CDR3 consists of 15 residues. CDR3 nucleotide sequence: TGTGCCACCAGCAGCTCAGGGGGGCGTAATGAAAAACTGTTTTTT. Protein sequence: CATSSSGGRNEKLFF.

This clone has a handful of counts. The chain has TRBV6-6 and TRBJ2-2; TRBD2 matches 9 bases. Germline CDR1 is MNHNY and CDR2 is SVGAGI (reference sequence). The CDR3 length is 16 residues. V lost 7 bases, J lost 3 bases, and 9 bases stayed unmatched. The CDR3 spells CASNPFAGGDTGELFF. The CDR3 region has the DNA TGTGCCAGCAATCCCTTTGCGGGAGGGGACACCGGGGAGCTGTTTTTT.

This chain links TRBV5-1 with TRBJ2-3; TRBD1 matches at 7 bases. Germline loops: CDR1 SGHRS, CDR2 YFSETQ. This CDR3 is built from 14 residues. With V trimmed by 4 bases and J by 3 bases, 5 bases remained unmatched. The CDR3 DNA sequence: TGCGCCAGCAGCAGGACAGGAGAGACAGATACGCAGTATTTT. Amino acid sequence: CASSRTGETDTQYF.

This sequence joins TRBV4-2 and TRBJ2-5, with D perhaps matching TRBD2 (6 bases). V lost 0 bases and J 6 bases, leaving 8 bases between the germline ends. The CDR3 sequence is 13 residues long. From germline, CDR1 is LGHNA and CDR2 YNFKEQ. The DNA for the CDR3 is TGTGCCAGCAGCCAAGATGGGGGGAAGACCCAGTACTTC. This translates into CASSQDGGKTQYF.

The chain uses TRBV5-4 and TRBJ1-3; D perhaps matches TRBD1 (5 bases). The V gene lost 2 bases and the J gene lost 9 bases, with 18 bases spanning the gap. Germline V gives CDR1 SGHNT, CDR2 YYREEE (reference sequence). CDR3 length: 15 residues. CDR3 residues: CASSFSQAEGSTIYF. As DNA, the CDR3 is TGTGCCAGCAGCTTTAGTCAAGCGGAGGGGTCCACCATATATTTT.

The chain combines TRBV5-1 with TRBJ1-1; 8 positions match TRBD1. After removal of 4 bases from V and 0 bases from J, the junction contained 8 bases not matched to a gene. The CDR3 has 16 amino acids. The V gene's germline CDR1 is SGHRS and CDR2 YFSETQ. CDR3 protein: CASSAGAGGMNTEAFF. For the CDR3, the DNA is TGCGCCAGCAGCGCCGGGGCAGGGGGCATGAACACTGAAGCTTTCTTT.

J is TRBJ1-3 and V is TRBV10-3, with D possibly matching TRBD1 (5 bases). The CDR3 covers 12 residues. The germline V gene encodes CDR1 ENHRY and CDR2 SYGVKD. With 9 bases removed from V and 10 bases from J, the gap between germline ends came to 16 bases. This chain's CDR3 is CAITQEGSTIYF. The CDR3 DNA reads as TGTGCCATAACACAGGAAGGCTCGACCATATATTTT.

Regarding this clone: The junction does not match germline at one end; this may be a read error. V is TRBV7-7 and J is TRBJ2-1; 10 bases map to TRBD2. In germline, CDR1 is SSHAT, CDR2 FNYEAQ (reference sequence). The CDR3 consists of 14 residues. CDR3 DNA sequence: TGTGCTAGCAGCTTAGCGGGGGGAGTAAATGAGCAGTTCTTC. This gives the protein CASSLAGGVNEQFF.

The V call is TRBV9, the J call TRBJ2-1; D may be TRBD2 (7 bases). V was trimmed by 6 bases and J by 9 bases, leaving 22 bases between them. Germline CDR1 and CDR2: SGDLS and YYNGEE. The CDR3 has 15 amino acids. CDR3 coding DNA: TGTGCCAGCAAGGGGGGTGGGGAGCCGGGGGGTGAGCAGTTCTTC. Protein sequence: CASKGGGEPGGEQFF.

The chain has TRBV13 and TRBJ2-1, with 14 bases lining up with TRBD2. This CDR3 comprises 17 residues. V lost 5 bases and J lost 8; bases outside the gene matches: 11. Germline assignment: CDR1 PRHDT and CDR2 FYEKMQ (reference sequence). Here the CDR3 reads CASSQGTSGSWVDEQFF. Here the CDR3 DNA reads TGTGCCAGCAGCCAGGGGACTAGCGGGAGCTGGGTAGATGAGCAGTTCTTC.

The chain carries TRBV7-9 and TRBJ1-2, with 7 positions matching TRBD1. The CDR3 has 13 amino acids. CDR1 and CDR2 from the germline V gene are SEHNR and FQNEAQ (reference sequence). V trimming: 4 bases; J trimming: 3 bases; junction bases outside the gene matches: 2. As DNA, the CDR3 is TGTGCCAGCAGCTCCGGGACAGACTATGGCTACACCTTC. This sequence encodes CASSSGTDYGYTF.

Turning to this clone: Germline is not matched at one junction end, which may reflect a read error. This sequence joins TRBV27 and TRBJ2-1; TRBD2 matches 14 bases. The CDR3 has 14 residues. The V gene's germline CDR1 is MNHEY and CDR2 SMNVEV (reference sequence). CDR3 amino acids: CASSLRGTSGSRLF. The CDR3 DNA reads as TGTGCCAGCAGTTTACGGGGGACTAGCGGGAGTAGACTCTTC.

The rearrangement joins TRBV7-6 to TRBJ2-3; no reliable D call. The CDR3 has 15 residues. Germline V CDR1 and CDR2: SGHVS, FNYEAQ. The V gene lost 4 bases and the J gene lost 0 bases, with 11 bases spanning the gap. CDR3 sequence (DNA): TGTGCCAGCAGCTCACAGAGATCTAGCACAGATACGCAGTATTTT. This sequence encodes CASSSQRSSTDTQYF.

The chain links TRBV7-2 to TRBJ1-4, with unresolved D. There are 14 residues in the CDR3. V lost 5 bases and J lost 5, with 12 bases in between. Germline loops: CDR1 SGHTA, CDR2 FQGNSA. The CDR3 protein is CASSGRSPNEKLFF. In nucleotides, the CDR3 is TGTGCCAGCAGCGGCAGGTCACCCAATGAAAAACTGTTTTTT.

This clone was seen once. This rearrangement joins TRBV9 to TRBJ1-1; unclear D gene. With 4 bases removed from V and 1 base from J, the gap between germline ends came to 14 bases. Germline CDR1 reads SGDLS; CDR2 reads YYNGEE. This CDR3 is built from 15 residues. The CDR3 region is CASSPQAGRNTEAFF. The CDR3 bases are TGTGCCAGCAGCCCCCAAGCCGGGAGGAACACTGAAGCTTTCTTT.

The chain links TRBV27 to TRBJ1-3; D unclear. Germline V gene sequence: CDR1 MNHEY, CDR2 SMNVEV (reference sequence). The CDR3 is made up of 14 amino acids. Trimming stripped 2 bases from V and 4 bases from J, with 9 bases between. In nucleotides, the CDR3 is TGTGCCAGCAGTTTACGCTCGACAGGAAACACCATATATTTT. Its translation: CASSLRSTGNTIYF.

This clone was picked up one time. The chain recombines TRBV27 with TRBJ2-7, with 8 bases aligning to TRBD1. This CDR3 has 15 residues. Unmatched junction bases numbered 8, after V lost 4 bases and J lost 3 bases. The germline CDR1 and CDR2 sequences are MNHEY and SMNVEV (reference sequence). The CDR3 sequence is CASSSLTGGNYEQYF. The CDR3 DNA reads as TGTGCCAGCAGTTCGCTCACAGGGGGAAACTACGAGCAGTACTTC.